This record concerns one TCR beta chain sequence. Its antigen is as yet unknown. The sample comes from a study of T cells in localized non-small cell lung cancer. Unmatched junction bases numbered 11, after V lost 5 bases and J lost 9 bases. This CDR3 is 16 amino acids long. Germline V gene sequence: CDR1 SGHNT, CDR2 YENEEA. Study conclusions and caveats: A median approximately 57 of the top 100 tumor clones appeared in adjacent lung.

Repertoires were generated with immunoSEQ multiplex PCR, while TCRdb's copy carries only in-frame clones and drops some. The sample yields nearly 25,000 clones, 86% seen once. The genes are TRBV11-3 and TRBJ2-1; TRBD2 agrees at 12 bases. The sample in question was peripheral blood, obtained before any cancer treatment. The receptor comes from a male donor older than 55 with stage II squamous cell lung carcinoma. The CDR3 DNA is TGTGCCAGCAGCCCCCGGACTAGCGGGATAATAGGTGAGCAGTTCTTC. Residues: CASSPRTSGIIGEQFF.